Listed here are 8 T cell receptor beta chains from one sample, sequenced in a study of cytomegalovirus exposure and HLA in healthy donors (dated by TCRdb to 2016 to 2017). The library was generated by the immunoSEQ multiplex PCR assay. For the multiplex PCR, a mixture combining 60 forward primers for TCR Vbeta segments and 13 reverse primers for TCR Jbeta segments was used. Held by TCRdb, this immuneACCESS table contains in-frame sequences only and omits some clones. Under half of the omission traces to an unresolved V gene where checked; the cause of the rest is unknown. Across this sample there are roughly 170,000 clones, with 77% seen only once. The top ten clones comprise 1.5% to 2% of the sample. Sample: PBMCs. These receptors all stem from a woman aged 25 to 39 in good health and CMV-seronegative.

The chain has TRBV27 and TRBJ2-7; 7 nucleotides agree with TRBD1. Germline loops: CDR1 MNHEY, CDR2 SMNVEV (reference sequence). V trimming: 2 bases; J trimming: 5 bases; junction bases outside the gene matches: 0. The CDR3 is 12 residues long. The CDR3 sequence is CASSLTGDEQYF. DNA for the CDR3: TGTGCCAGCAGTTTAACAGGGGACGAGCAGTACTTC.

The chain carries TRBV6-1 and TRBJ1-4; the D is unclear. CDR1 MNHNS and CDR2 SASEGT come from the germline V gene. Between the trimmed V and J ends, which lost 2 bases and 7 bases, there was a span of 5 bases. This CDR3 has 12 residues. The CDR3 DNA reads TGTGCCAGCAGTGAACTTAGTGAAAAACTGTTTTTT. It yields the protein CASSELSEKLFF.

This chain uses TRBV29-1 with TRBJ1-1; TRBD1 matches 12 bases. The germline CDR1 and CDR2 sequences are SQVTM and ANQGSEA. The junction had 5 bases not matched to a gene; V was cut back by 3 bases and J by 3 bases. This CDR3 has 15 residues. Here the CDR3 reads CSVEGQGAKYTEAFF. The CDR3 nucleotides read TGCAGCGTTGAGGGACAGGGGGCCAAGTACACTGAAGCTTTCTTT.

CDR3 DNA: TGCGCCAGCAGACGGGACAGGGGGCGGCTGAACACTGAAGCTTTCTTT. Its translation: CASRRDRGRLNTEAFF. The chain combines TRBV5-1 with TRBJ1-1, with TRBD1 matching 12 bases. The V and J ends lost 5 bases and 0 bases, in that order; junction bases with no gene match: 5. CDR3 length: 16 residues. Germline values: CDR1 SGHRS, CDR2 YFSETQ.

The chain employs TRBV27 and TRBJ1-2, with D unclear. The V gene lost 2 bases and the J gene lost 4 bases, with 8 bases spanning the gap. CDR3 length equals 13 residues. Germline CDR1 reads MNHEY; CDR2 reads SMNVEV (reference sequence). Written as DNA, the CDR3 is TGTGCCAGCAGTTTAAGCGCAGCCTATGGCTACACCTTC. Its protein is CASSLSAAYGYTF.

This clone was seen only a few times. V usage is TRBV7-3 and J usage is TRBJ1-1; possible D gene TRBD1, 6 bases. The CDR3 sequence is 12 residues long. Trimming left V 4 bases short and J 7 bases short, with 10 bases between. Germline values: CDR1 SGHTA, CDR2 FQGTGA. The CDR3 bases are TGTGCCAGCAGCTACTCGACAGGTGAAGCTTTCTTT. This encodes CASSYSTGEAFF.

This clone occurred once. V usage is TRBV6-6 and J usage is TRBJ2-1; 8 nucleotides match TRBD1. The CDR3 contains 16 residues. J gave up 6 bases and V 6 bases, and 13 bases lay outside the gene matches. Germline V gene data show CDR1 as MNHNY and CDR2 as SVGAGI (reference sequence). CDR3 region: CASSPPGLQGANEQFF. Written as DNA, the CDR3 is TGTGCCAGCAGCCCCCCCGGCCTCCAGGGGGCCAATGAGCAGTTCTTC.

A few counts support this clone. The rearrangement uses TRBV30 and TRBJ2-1, with D hard to call. With 1 base removed from V and 10 bases from J, the gap between germline ends came to 5 bases. The CDR3 has 10 amino acids. Germline loops: CDR1 GTSNPN, CDR2 SVGIG (reference sequence). Here the CDR3 DNA reads TGTGCCTGGAGTGGGAGAGAGCAGTTCTTC. This codes for CAWSGREQFF.